Presented here are 32 T cell receptor beta chains from one specimen sequenced in a study of long-term antiretroviral therapy in people with HIV. Assay version v3.0 of immunoSEQ was used, and it was run at survey level. Profiling relied on immunoSEQ multiplex PCR, and the TCRdb table lists in-frame clones only, not all of them. Of 30,000 to 35,000 clones detected, around 78% appear once; the ten largest clones hold less than 9.5%. Sequencing was performed on unsorted PBMCs, taken 3.1 years after starting antiretroviral therapy. These receptors originate from a woman aged 50 to 65 with HIV.

The chain uses TRBV25-1 and TRBJ1-5; D is perhaps TRBD1 (5 bases). The CDR3 spans 16 residues. V was shortened by 4 bases and J by 6 bases, with 19 bases between the two germline ends. From germline, CDR1 is MGHDK and CDR2 SYGVNS. CDR3 amino acids: CASSVFGVQGSQPQHF. CDR3 DNA: TGTGCCAGCAGTGTTTTCGGGGTCCAGGGAAGTCAGCCCCAGCATTTT.

The chain couples TRBV5-1 to TRBJ1-2, with D possibly being TRBD1 (6 bases). The CDR3 contains 15 residues. Germline values: CDR1 SGHRS, CDR2 YFSETQ. V shed 0 bases and J shed 3 bases, with 12 bases lying between them. The chain's CDR3 is CASSLVGGRDYGYTF. The CDR3 nucleotides read TGCGCCAGCAGCTTGGTAGGGGGTCGAGACTATGGCTACACCTTC.

V is TRBV6-1 and J is TRBJ1-6; D is unresolved. Germline lookup yields CDR1 MNHNS and CDR2 SASEGT. The CDR3 has 15 residues. Trimming removed 7 bases at V and 5 bases at J, with 15 bases between. The CDR3 coding sequence is TGTGCCAGCAAACTTGGGAGGGCGGATAATTCACCCCTCCACTTT. Translated: CASKLGRADNSPLHF.

This rearrangement joins TRBV19 to TRBJ2-5; tentatively, D is TRBD2 (6 bases). The CDR3 length is 14 residues. Between the trimmed V and J ends, which lost 5 bases and 7 bases, there was a span of 17 bases. CDR1 LNHDA and CDR2 SQIVND come from the germline V gene (reference sequence). CDR3 coding DNA: TGTGCCAGTAGTCTCGCACCTGTGGAGGGGACCCAGTACTTC. It specifies CASSLAPVEGTQYF.

This clone was seen a few times. The chain combines TRBV5-1 with TRBJ1-3, with D hard to call. Trimming cost V 0 bases and J 0 bases, with 4 bases left between them. The CDR3 has 14 amino acids. From germline, CDR1 is SGHRS and CDR2 YFSETQ. The CDR3 is CASSLGDSGNTIYF. CDR3 coding DNA: TGCGCCAGCAGCTTGGGTGACTCTGGAAACACCATATATTTT.

V and J are TRBV30 and TRBJ2-3; D ambiguous. The V gene lost 3 bases and the J gene lost 3 bases, with 4 bases spanning the gap. CDR1 and CDR2 (germline): GTSNPN, SVGIG (reference sequence). The CDR3 has 11 amino acids. CDR3 DNA sequence: TGTGCCTGGAGCGATACAGATACGCAGTATTTT. This encodes CAWSDTDTQYF.

This chain connects TRBV5-1 to TRBJ2-1; 7 positions agree with TRBD2. V was clipped by 0 bases and J by 4 bases; unmatched bases: 7. Germline V gene lookup returns CDR1 SGHRS and CDR2 YFSETQ. The CDR3 covers 16 residues. The CDR3 sequence: CASSLVAGVSYNEQFF. The CDR3 region has the DNA TGCGCCAGCAGCTTGGTGGCGGGGGTTTCGTACAATGAGCAGTTCTTC.

This chain joins TRBV6-5 and TRBJ1-2, with 8 bases matching TRBD1. The V segment lost 4 bases and the J segment 3 bases; nucleotides outside the gene matches: 4. Per the germline V gene, CDR1 is MNHEY and CDR2 is SVGAGI. This CDR3 has 14 amino acids. The CDR3 region is CASSWTGKDYGYTF. The DNA of the CDR3 is TGTGCCAGCAGTTGGACAGGGAAGGACTATGGCTACACCTTC.

This chain joins TRBV19 and TRBJ1-5; D gene ambiguous. The V and J ends lost 4 bases and 0 bases respectively, with 4 bases between them. This CDR3 has 13 residues. Germline loops: CDR1 LNHDA, CDR2 SQIVND (reference sequence). CDR3 DNA: TGTGCCAGTAGTAAGGCTAGCAATCAGCCCCAGCATTTT. Amino acids: CASSKASNQPQHF.

This sequence joins TRBV7-9 and TRBJ1-1; D is uncertain. Germline V gene data show CDR1 as SEHNR and CDR2 as FQNEAQ (reference sequence). The CDR3 runs 15 residues. V lost 1 base and J lost 1, with 10 bases in between. In nucleotides, the CDR3 is TGTGCCAGCAGCTTAGTCGGGGAGGGGAACACTGAAGCTTTCTTT. The encoded protein is CASSLVGEGNTEAFF.

The J gene is TRBJ2-2, the V gene TRBV27, with D perhaps matching TRBD1 or TRBD2 (5 bases each). Trimming cost V 3 bases and J 5 bases, with 16 bases left between them. The CDR3 covers 16 residues. In germline, CDR1 is MNHEY, CDR2 SMNVEV (reference sequence). CDR3 amino acids: CASSFGGLGATGELFF. CDR3 nucleotides: TGTGCCAGCAGTTTTGGGGGATTAGGGGCAACCGGGGAGCTGTTTTTT.

The rearrangement uses TRBV15 and TRBJ1-4, with D unclear. Germline loops: CDR1 LNHNV, CDR2 YYDKDF (reference sequence). CDR3 size: 13 residues. V lost 3 bases and J 6 bases, leaving 8 bases between the germline ends. The DNA for the CDR3 is TGTGCCACCAGCAGGAGTAAGGATGAAAAACTGTTTTTT. This sequence encodes CATSRSKDEKLFF.

Regarding this clone: One junction end disagrees with the germline gene, perhaps due to a read error. The J gene is TRBJ2-5, the V gene TRBV6-5, with a possible D match to TRBD2 (5 bases). This CDR3 is 13 amino acids long. Germline V CDR1 and CDR2: MNHEY, SVGAGI. The CDR3 DNA reads TGTGCCAGCAGTTTCTCCAGTGGGAGTCCCCAATACTTC. Translating gives CASSFSSGSPQYF.

The J gene is TRBJ2-5, the V gene TRBV30, with D maybe TRBD1 (6 bases). The CDR3 has 14 amino acids. Per the germline V gene, CDR1 is GTSNPN and CDR2 is SVGIG (reference sequence). V lost 5 bases, J lost 5 bases, and 18 bases lay in between. CDR3 sequence (DNA): TGTGCCTGGGTGGGACCGGCAAGGGGGGAGACCCAGTACTTC. Translating gives CAWVGPARGETQYF.

The rearrangement joins TRBV30 to TRBJ2-6; TRBD1 matches 9 bases. CDR1 is GTSNPN and CDR2 is SVGIG in the germline V gene (reference sequence). After removal of 2 bases from V and 4 bases from J, the junction contained 12 bases not matched to a gene. The CDR3 contains 18 residues. The CDR3 nucleotides read TGTGCCTGGAGTCTAGGTGAACAGGGGGCGCGGGGGGCCAACGTCCTGACTTTC. It specifies CAWSLGEQGARGANVLTF.

V gene TRBV27 combines with J gene TRBJ2-7; 8 positions agree with TRBD1. Germline CDR1 and CDR2: MNHEY and SMNVEV (reference sequence). With V trimmed by 4 bases and J by 4 bases, 3 bases remained unmatched. The CDR3 has 13 residues. The CDR3 nucleotides read TGTGCCAGCAGTTGGGGACAGGCTTACGAGCAGTACTTC. As protein: CASSWGQAYEQYF.

This clone was found once. The chain carries TRBV4-2 and TRBJ1-5; possibly TRBD1 for D (5 bases). Trimming removed 0 bases from V and 5 bases from J, with 17 bases in between. The V gene's germline CDR1 is LGHNA and CDR2 YNFKEQ. The CDR3 spans 17 residues. In DNA form, the CDR3 reads TGTGCCAGCAGCCAAGATCTAGGCCAGGGAAGCGATCAGCCCCAGCATTTT. Residues: CASSQDLGQGSDQPQHF.

The chain couples TRBV5-6 to TRBJ2-1, with D possibly being TRBD2 (5 bases). CDR3 length: 15 amino acids. Trimming took off 2 bases at V and 2 bases at J, with 11 bases between the two ends. Germline V gives CDR1 SGHDT, CDR2 YYEEEE. The CDR3 reads CASSFGGIAYNEQFF. Here the CDR3 DNA reads TGTGCCAGCAGCTTCGGAGGAATTGCCTACAATGAGCAGTTCTTC.

The chain employs TRBV11-3 and TRBJ2-3; no definite D call. The CDR3 is made up of 14 amino acids. Germline V gene data show CDR1 as SGHNT and CDR2 as YENEEA. Between the trimmed V and J ends, which lost 0 bases and 11 bases, there was a span of 15 bases. CDR3 nucleotide sequence: TGTGCCAGCAGCTTAGAGGTGGACGGAGCACGGCAGTATTTT. Protein sequence: CASSLEVDGARQYF.

The sample holds a few counts of this clone. The rearrangement links TRBV5-1 to TRBJ1-6, with TRBD1 matching 11 bases. The germline V gene has CDR1 SGHRS and CDR2 YFSETQ. V dropped 0 bases and J dropped 9; count of bases not matched to a gene: 5. The length of the CDR3 is 16 residues. CDR3 nucleotide sequence: TGCGCCAGCAGCTTGGAGGGACAGGGGGTTAGTTCACCCCTCCACTTT. Amino acid sequence: CASSLEGQGVSSPLHF.

The V call is TRBV6-1, the J call TRBJ1-1; 7 nucleotides line up with TRBD1. The V segment lost 7 bases and the J segment 5 bases; nucleotides outside the gene matches: 10. The CDR3 has 14 residues. Germline assignment: CDR1 MNHNS and CDR2 SASEGT. As DNA, the CDR3 is TGTGCCAGCACATTTAACAGGGGAGGAACTGAAGCTTTCTTT. Protein product: CASTFNRGGTEAFF.

The CDR3 sequence: CASSWCRKKTQPQHF. In nucleotides, the CDR3 is TGTGCCAGCAGTTGGTGCCGAAAGAAAACTCAGCCCCAGCATTTT. The chain is built from TRBV6-5 and TRBJ1-5; D is undetermined. The CDR3 contains 15 residues. The germline V gene encodes CDR1 MNHEY and CDR2 SVGAGI. V dropped 4 bases and J dropped 6 bases, with 16 bases sitting between them.

CDR3 nucleotides: TGTGCCTGGAGTCCTCTGGACAGCTCCTATAATTCACCCCTCCACTTT. It is translated as CAWSPLDSSYNSPLHF. This chain connects TRBV30 to TRBJ1-6, with D possibly matching TRBD1 (6 bases). CDR3 length: 16 residues. The V end lost 2 bases, the J end lost 0 bases, and 11 bases lay between the germline ends. Germline V gene sequence: CDR1 GTSNPN, CDR2 SVGIG (reference sequence).

This chain connects TRBV7-9 to TRBJ2-3; D is uncertain. The germline V and J ends were trimmed by 5 bases and 1 base, with 13 bases remaining between them. Per the germline V gene, CDR1 is SEHNR and CDR2 is FQNEAQ (reference sequence). This CDR3 is 15 amino acids long. The chain's CDR3 is CASSPRSRGTDTQYF. DNA of the CDR3: TGTGCCAGCAGCCCCAGGAGCCGGGGCACAGATACGCAGTATTTT. Based on the CDR3 plus reference TRBV7-9 and TRBJ2-3, the full variable domain is DTGVSQNPRHKITKRGQNVTFRCDPISEHNRLYWYRQTLGQGPEFLTYFQNEAQLEKSRLLSDRFSAERPKGSFSTLEIQRTEQGDSAMYLCASSPRSRGTDTQYFGPGTRLTVL.

The chain joins TRBV2 to TRBJ2-2; no clear D. CDR1 and CDR2 (germline): SNHLY, FYNNEI. The germline V and J ends were trimmed by 1 base and 2 bases, with 8 bases remaining between them. The CDR3 spans 15 residues. In nucleotides, the CDR3 is TGTGCCAGCAGTGAAGAGTGGGCCAACACCGGGGAGCTGTTTTTT. This encodes CASSEEWANTGELFF.

The chain is built from TRBV5-4 and TRBJ1-1; 7 bases agree with TRBD1. V trimming: 4 bases; J trimming: 1 base; junction bases outside the gene matches: 7. The CDR3 covers 15 residues. Per germline, CDR1 SGHNT and CDR2 YYREEE (reference sequence). The CDR3 DNA reads TGTGCCAGCAGCGTCAGGGGGAGGACGAACACTGAAGCTTTCTTT. Encoded protein: CASSVRGRTNTEAFF.

This chain links TRBV7-9 with TRBJ2-1; 7 positions match TRBD1. The CDR3 totals 15 residues. Germline assignment: CDR1 SEHNR and CDR2 FQNEAQ (reference sequence). Trimming took 5 bases from V and 8 from J; bases not matched to a gene: 12. The CDR3 is CASSTAGTDLDEQFF. The CDR3 DNA follows: TGTGCCAGCAGCACCGCCGGGACAGACCTTGATGAGCAGTTCTTC.

The rearrangement links TRBV15 to TRBJ1-4; possible D gene TRBD1, 6 bases. V was clipped by 0 bases and J by 0 bases, with 8 bases between them. Germline V gene sequence: CDR1 LNHNV, CDR2 YYDKDF (reference sequence). This CDR3 has 16 amino acids. CDR3 region: CATSRDRTATNEKLFF. CDR3 in DNA: TGTGCCACCAGCAGAGATCGGACAGCAACTAATGAAAAACTGTTTTTT.

The V and J genes are TRBV27 and TRBJ2-2; the D gene is possibly TRBD1 (6 bases). This CDR3 spans 16 amino acids. Deletions cut 7 bases from V and 5 bases from J, with 20 bases between. Germline CDR1 reads MNHEY; CDR2 reads SMNVEV (reference sequence). CDR3 protein: CASKSAGALGTGELFF. The CDR3 coding sequence is TGTGCCAGCAAAAGTGCAGGGGCTTTAGGTACCGGGGAGCTGTTTTTT.

The chain links TRBV5-1 to TRBJ2-1, with D perhaps given as TRBD1 or TRBD2 (5 bases each). This CDR3 is 15 amino acids long. CDR1 and CDR2 from the germline V gene are SGHRS and YFSETQ. Trimming removed 0 bases from V and 7 bases from J, with 14 bases in between. The CDR3 bases are TGCGCCAGCAGCTTGGCGACAGCTTCGGGAAATGAGCAGTTCTTC. This encodes CASSLATASGNEQFF.

The chain combines TRBV18 with TRBJ1-2; D gene uncertain. Germline V gene sequence: CDR1 KGHSH, CDR2 LQKENI. This CDR3 region has 13 residues. V was pared by 0 bases and J by 5 bases, with 7 bases between. In nucleotides, the CDR3 is TGTGCCAGCTCACCACCGTCTTTTTATGGCTACACCTTC. Translating gives CASSPPSFYGYTF.

The genes are TRBV5-1 and TRBJ1-5, with D unresolved. CDR1 SGHRS and CDR2 YFSETQ come from the germline V gene. This CDR3 spans 15 amino acids. V was cut by 0 bases and J by 2 bases, with 9 bases left in between. The chain's CDR3 is CASSLDETGNQPQHF. The DNA for the CDR3 is TGCGCCAGCAGCTTGGATGAGACGGGCAATCAGCCCCAGCATTTT.